The entry that follows covers one TCR beta chain sequence. As yet, its antigen is unknown. The V gene lost 1 base and the J gene lost 2 bases, with 9 bases spanning the gap. Germline CDR1 MNHEY, CDR2 SVGAGI. The CDR3 extends over 14 amino acids. The PCR employed 60 Vbeta primers together with 13 Jbeta primers. Produced via immunoSEQ multiplex PCR; TCRdb's table is partial and in-frame only. The table records over 150,000 clones, 80% of them present only once. These data come from a study of cytomegalovirus exposure and HLA in healthy donors. For the study at large: As an earlier analysis found, some 180 million T cells yielded fewer than 130 million unique TCR beta sequences.

Study findings and constraints: Later work associated approximately 17,000 TCR beta sequences with HLA alleles at 0.05 false discovery rate. The study labeled around 160 TCR beta chains cytomegalovirus-associated.

The sample taken for sequencing was PBMCs. This TCR was recovered from a woman aged 40 to 50 in good health and CMV-seropositive. This chain connects TRBV6-5 to TRBJ2-7; D unclear. The CDR3 spells CASSYFGSTYEQYF. In DNA form, the CDR3 reads TGTGCCAGCAGTTACTTTGGCTCCACCTACGAGCAGTACTTC.